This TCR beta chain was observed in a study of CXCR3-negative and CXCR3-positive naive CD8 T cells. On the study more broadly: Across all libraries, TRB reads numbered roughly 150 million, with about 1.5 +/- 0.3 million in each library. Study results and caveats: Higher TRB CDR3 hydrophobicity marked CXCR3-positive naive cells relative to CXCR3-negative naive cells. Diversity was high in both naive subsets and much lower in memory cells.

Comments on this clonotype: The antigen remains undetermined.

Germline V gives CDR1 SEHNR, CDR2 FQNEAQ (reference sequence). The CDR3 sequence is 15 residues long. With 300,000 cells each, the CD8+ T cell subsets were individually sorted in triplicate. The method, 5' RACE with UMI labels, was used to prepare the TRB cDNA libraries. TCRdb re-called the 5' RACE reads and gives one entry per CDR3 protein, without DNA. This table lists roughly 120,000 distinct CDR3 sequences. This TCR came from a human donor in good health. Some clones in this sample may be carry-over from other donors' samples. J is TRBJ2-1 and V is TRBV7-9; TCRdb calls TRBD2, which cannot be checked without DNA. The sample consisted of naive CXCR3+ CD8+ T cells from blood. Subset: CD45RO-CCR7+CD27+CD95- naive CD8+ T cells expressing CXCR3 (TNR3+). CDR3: CASSGQRGAHNEQFF.